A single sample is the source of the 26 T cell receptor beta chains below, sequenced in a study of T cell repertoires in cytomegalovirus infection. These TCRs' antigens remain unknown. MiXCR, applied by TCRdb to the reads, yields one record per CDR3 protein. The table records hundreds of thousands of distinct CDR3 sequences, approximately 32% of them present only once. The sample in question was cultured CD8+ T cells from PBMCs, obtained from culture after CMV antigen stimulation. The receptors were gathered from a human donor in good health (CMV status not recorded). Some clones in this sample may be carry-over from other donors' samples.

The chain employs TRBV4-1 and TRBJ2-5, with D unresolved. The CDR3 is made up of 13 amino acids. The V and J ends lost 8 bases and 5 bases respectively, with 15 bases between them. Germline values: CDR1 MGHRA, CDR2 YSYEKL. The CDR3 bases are TGCGCCAGCGCCCCAGCCGCCGGGGAGACCCAGTACTTC. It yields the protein CASAPAAGETQYF.

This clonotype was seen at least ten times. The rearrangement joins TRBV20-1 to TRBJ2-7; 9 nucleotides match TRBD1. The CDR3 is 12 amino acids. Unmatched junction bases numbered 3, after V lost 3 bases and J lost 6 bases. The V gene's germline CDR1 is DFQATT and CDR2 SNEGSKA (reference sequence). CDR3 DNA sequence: TGCAGTGCTAGTGAGACAGGGGGCGAGCAGTACTTC. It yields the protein CSASETGGEQYF.

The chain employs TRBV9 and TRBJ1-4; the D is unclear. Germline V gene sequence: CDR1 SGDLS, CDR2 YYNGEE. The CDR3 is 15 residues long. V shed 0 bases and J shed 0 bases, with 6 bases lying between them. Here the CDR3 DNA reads TGTGCCAGCAGCGTAGATCCAGCAACTAATGAAAAACTGTTTTTT. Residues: CASSVDPATNEKLFF.

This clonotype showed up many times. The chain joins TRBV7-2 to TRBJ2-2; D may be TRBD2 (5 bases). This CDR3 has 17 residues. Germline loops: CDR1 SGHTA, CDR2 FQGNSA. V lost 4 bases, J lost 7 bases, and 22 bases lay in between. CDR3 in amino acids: CASSYFGADSPGGELFF. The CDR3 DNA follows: TGTGCCAGCAGCTATTTCGGAGCGGACTCCCCAGGCGGGGAGCTGTTTTTT. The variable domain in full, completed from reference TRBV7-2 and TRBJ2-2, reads GAGVSQSPSNKVTEKGKDVELRCDPISGHTALYWYRQSLGQGLEFLIYFQGNSAPDKSGLPSDRFSAERTGGSVSTLTIQRTQQEDSAVYLCASSYFGADSPGGELFFGEGSRLTVL.

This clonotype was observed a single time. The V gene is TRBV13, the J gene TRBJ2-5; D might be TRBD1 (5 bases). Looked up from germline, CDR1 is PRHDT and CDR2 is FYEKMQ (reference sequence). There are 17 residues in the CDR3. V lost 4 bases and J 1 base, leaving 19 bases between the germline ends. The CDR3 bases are TGTGCCAGCAGCTCTAGGGGTAGTAGGACCCCCCAAGAGACCCAGTACTTC. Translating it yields CASSSRGSRTPQETQYF.

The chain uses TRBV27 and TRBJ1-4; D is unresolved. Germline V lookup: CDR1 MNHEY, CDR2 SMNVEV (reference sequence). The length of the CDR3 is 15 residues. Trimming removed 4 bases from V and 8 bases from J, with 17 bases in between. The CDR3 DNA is TGTGCCAGCAGTTCCTCACACCCTTCGGGAGAAAAACTGTTTTTT. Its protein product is CASSSSHPSGEKLFF.

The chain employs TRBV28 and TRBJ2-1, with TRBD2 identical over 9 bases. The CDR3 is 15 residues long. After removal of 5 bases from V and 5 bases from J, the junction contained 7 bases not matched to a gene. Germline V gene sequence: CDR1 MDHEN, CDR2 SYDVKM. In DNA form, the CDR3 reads TGTGCCAGCAGTCCTCTCTCTAGCGGGAACAATGAGCAGTTCTTC. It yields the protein CASSPLSSGNNEQFF.

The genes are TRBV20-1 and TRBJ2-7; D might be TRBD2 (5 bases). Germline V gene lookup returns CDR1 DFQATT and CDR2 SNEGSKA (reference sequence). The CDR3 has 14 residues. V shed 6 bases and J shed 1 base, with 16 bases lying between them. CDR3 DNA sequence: TGCAGTGCACGCCCCCAGAGGGCGTCCTACGAGCAGTACTTC. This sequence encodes CSARPQRASYEQYF.

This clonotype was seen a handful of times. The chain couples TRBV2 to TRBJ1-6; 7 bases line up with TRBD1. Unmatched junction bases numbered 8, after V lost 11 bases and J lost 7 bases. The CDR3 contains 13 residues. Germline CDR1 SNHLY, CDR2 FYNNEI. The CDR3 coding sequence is TGTGCCGTACGGGACAGCGCGAATTCACCCCTCCACTTT. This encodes CAVRDSANSPLHF.

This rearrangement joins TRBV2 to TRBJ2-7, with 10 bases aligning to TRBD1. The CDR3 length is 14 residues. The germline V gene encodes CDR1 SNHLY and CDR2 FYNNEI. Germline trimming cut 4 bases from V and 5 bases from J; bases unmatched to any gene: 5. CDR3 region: CASSGGTGVNEQYV. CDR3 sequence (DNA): TGTGCCAGCAGTGGGGGGACAGGGGTAAACGAGCAGTACGTC.

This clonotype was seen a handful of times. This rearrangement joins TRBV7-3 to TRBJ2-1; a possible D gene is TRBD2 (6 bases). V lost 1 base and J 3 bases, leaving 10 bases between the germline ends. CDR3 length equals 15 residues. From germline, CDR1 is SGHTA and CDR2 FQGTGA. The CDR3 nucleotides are TGTGCCAGCAGCTTAAGACTAGGGAGCTACAATGAGCAGTTCTTC. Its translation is CASSLRLGSYNEQFF.

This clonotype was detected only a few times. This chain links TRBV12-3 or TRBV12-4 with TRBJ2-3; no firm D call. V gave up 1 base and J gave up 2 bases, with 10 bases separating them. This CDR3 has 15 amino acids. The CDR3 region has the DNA TGTGCCAGCAGTTTAGTGGTAGTATACACAGATACGCAGTATTTT. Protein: CASSLVVVYTDTQYF.

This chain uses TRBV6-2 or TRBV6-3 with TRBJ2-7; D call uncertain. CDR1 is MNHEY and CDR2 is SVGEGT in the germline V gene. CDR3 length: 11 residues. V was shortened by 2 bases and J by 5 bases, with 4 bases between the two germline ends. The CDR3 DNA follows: TGTGCCAGCAGTTACGGTCACGAGCAGTACGTC. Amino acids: CASSYGHEQYV.

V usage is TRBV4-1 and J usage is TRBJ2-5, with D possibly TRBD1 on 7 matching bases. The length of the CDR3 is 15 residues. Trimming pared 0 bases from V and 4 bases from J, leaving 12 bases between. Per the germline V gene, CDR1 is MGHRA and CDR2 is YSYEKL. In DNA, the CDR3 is TGCGCCAGCAGCCAAGAGCAGGGGGGTGGAGAGACCCAGTACTTC. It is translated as CASSQEQGGGETQYF.

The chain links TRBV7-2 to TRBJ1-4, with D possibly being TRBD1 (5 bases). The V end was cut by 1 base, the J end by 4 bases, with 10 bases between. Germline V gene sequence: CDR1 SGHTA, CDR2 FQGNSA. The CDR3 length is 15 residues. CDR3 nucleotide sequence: TGTGCCAGCAGCTTAGGCCTGGGGCTTAATGAAAAACTGTTTTTT. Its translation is CASSLGLGLNEKLFF.

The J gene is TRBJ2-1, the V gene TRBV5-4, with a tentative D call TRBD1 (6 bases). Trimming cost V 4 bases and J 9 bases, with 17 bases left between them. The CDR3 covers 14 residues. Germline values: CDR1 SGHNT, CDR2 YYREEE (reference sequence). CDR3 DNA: TGTGCCAGCAGCGACTGGGACACCGTCATTGAGCAGTTCTTC. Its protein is CASSDWDTVIEQFF.

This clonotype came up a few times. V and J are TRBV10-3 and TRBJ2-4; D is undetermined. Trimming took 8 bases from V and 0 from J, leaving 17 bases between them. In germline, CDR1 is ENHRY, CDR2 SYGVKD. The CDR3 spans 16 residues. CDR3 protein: CAISPFDPLAKNIQYF. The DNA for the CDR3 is TGTGCCATCTCACCATTTGACCCACTAGCCAAAAACATTCAGTACTTC.

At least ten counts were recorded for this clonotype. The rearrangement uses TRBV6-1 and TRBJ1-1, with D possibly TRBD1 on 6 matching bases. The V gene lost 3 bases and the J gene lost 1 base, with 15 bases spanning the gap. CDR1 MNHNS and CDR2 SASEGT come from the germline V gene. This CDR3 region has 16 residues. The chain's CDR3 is CASSDWGGEENTEAFF. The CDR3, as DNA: TGTGCCAGCAGTGATTGGGGGGGCGAGGAGAACACTGAAGCTTTCTTT.

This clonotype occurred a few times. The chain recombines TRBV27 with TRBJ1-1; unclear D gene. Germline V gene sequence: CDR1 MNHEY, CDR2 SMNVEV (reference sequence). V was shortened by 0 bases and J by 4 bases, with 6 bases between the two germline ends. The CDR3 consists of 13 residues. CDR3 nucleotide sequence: TGTGCCAGCAGTTTATCGGACCGCACTGAAGCTTTCTTT. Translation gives CASSLSDRTEAFF.

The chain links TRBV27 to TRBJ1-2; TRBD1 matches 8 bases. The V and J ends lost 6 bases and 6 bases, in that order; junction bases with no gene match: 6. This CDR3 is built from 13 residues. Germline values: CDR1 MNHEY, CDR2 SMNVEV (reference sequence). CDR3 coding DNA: TGTGCCAGCAGCTGGACAGGGATCGATGGCTACACCTTC. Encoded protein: CASSWTGIDGYTF.

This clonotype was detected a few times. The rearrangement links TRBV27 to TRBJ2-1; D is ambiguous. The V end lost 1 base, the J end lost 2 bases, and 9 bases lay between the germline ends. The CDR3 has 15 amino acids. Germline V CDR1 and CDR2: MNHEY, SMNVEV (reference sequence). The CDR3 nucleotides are TGTGCCAGCAGTTTATTCGCCCGTGCCTACAATGAGCAGTTCTTC. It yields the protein CASSLFARAYNEQFF.

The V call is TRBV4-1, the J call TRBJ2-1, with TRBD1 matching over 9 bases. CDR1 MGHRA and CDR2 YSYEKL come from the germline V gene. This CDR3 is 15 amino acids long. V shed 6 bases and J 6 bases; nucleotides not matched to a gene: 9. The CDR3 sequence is CASRERGTGPNEQFF. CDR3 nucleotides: TGCGCCAGCAGGGAAAGGGGGACAGGGCCCAATGAGCAGTTCTTC.

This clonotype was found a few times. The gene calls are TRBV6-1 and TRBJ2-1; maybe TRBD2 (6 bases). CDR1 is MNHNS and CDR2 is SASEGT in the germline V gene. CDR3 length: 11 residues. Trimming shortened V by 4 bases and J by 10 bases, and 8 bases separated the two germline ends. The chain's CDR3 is CASSAAGEQFF. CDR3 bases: TGTGCCAGCAGTGCCGCGGGGGAGCAGTTCTTC.

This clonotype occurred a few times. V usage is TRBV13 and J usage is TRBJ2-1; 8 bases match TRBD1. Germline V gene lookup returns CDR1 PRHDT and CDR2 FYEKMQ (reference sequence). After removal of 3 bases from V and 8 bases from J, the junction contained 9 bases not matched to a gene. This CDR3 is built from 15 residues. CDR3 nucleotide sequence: TGTGCCAGCAGCTTCGGACAGGGTTATTTTGATGAGCAGTTCTTC. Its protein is CASSFGQGYFDEQFF.

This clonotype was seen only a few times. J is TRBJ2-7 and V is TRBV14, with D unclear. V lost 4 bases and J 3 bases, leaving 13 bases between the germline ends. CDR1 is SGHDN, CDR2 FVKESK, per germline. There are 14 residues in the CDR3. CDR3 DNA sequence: TGTGCCAGCAGCCCTGGGGTAGGTTTCTACGAGCAGTACTTC. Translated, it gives CASSPGVGFYEQYF.

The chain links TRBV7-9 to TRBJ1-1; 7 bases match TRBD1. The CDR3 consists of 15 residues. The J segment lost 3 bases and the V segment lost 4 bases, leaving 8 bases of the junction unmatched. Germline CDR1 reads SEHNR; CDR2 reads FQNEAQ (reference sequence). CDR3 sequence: CASSSGAGGDTEAFF. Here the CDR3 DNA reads TGTGCCAGCAGCTCCGGGGCAGGGGGGGACACTGAAGCTTTCTTT.